This T cell receptor beta chain is drawn from a study of cytomegalovirus exposure and HLA in healthy donors. Notes on the study in general: In a later analysis, CMV-associated beta chains were mostly HLA-associated, it appeared.

Details on this clone: Its cognate antigen is unknown.

The study ran its PCR with 60 Vbeta and 13 Jbeta primers. The data were produced by immunoSEQ multiplex PCR, yet TCRdb's version contains in-frame clones alone and is incomplete. The sample lists approximately 140,000 clones, roughly 80% occurring once. This receptor was identified in a woman aged 45 to 65 in good health and CMV-seronegative. Specimen: PBMCs.

The CDR3 DNA reads TGTGCCAGCAGCCCGCAGCCGGAGTGGAACGAGCAGTACTTC. Protein sequence: CASSPQPEWNEQYF. The V and J genes are TRBV11-2 and TRBJ2-7, with D uncertain. The CDR3 spans 14 residues. Per germline, CDR1 SGHAT and CDR2 FQNNGV. Trimming shortened V by 5 bases and J by 5 bases, and 16 bases separated the two germline ends.